This T cell receptor beta chain was retrieved from a study of cytomegalovirus exposure and HLA in healthy donors (dated by TCRdb to 2016 to 2017). Regarding the complete study: An earlier analysis of roughly 500 of the donors reported approximately 290 Gb of sequence data and roughly 100 million unique TCR beta sequences from roughly 180 million T cells. Roughly 290 gigabases of sequencing data and 75 million to 85 million unique TCR sequences made up an early release that covered under 750 HLA-typed donors. Among the approximately 420 genotyped donors, approximately 76% belonged to the genetic ancestry cluster associated with self-reported Caucasian donors. The study aimed to test whether cataloging public T cell receptors could reveal signatures of past pathogen exposure. Using immunosequencing, the study profiled T cell repertoires from some 670 subjects and related those repertoires to cytomegalovirus serostatus. Along with the roughly 670-subject first cohort, a separate validation cohort of over a hundred different subjects was used. To predict cytomegalovirus infection status, the study combined high-throughput TCR immunosequencing, statistical association of individual TCRs with disease status, and machine learning. In a later analysis, previously published TCR beta repertoires from 666 donors were re-analyzed and high-resolution HLA genotyping was added so that TCR occurrence patterns could be studied. Rather than drawing on any new phenotypic data, the later analysis identified candidate immune exposures from TCR beta sequences and the way those sequences occurred across donors. To decide whether each TCR beta V gene segment behaved as functional or pseudogenic, an earlier analysis of fewer than 750 of the donors relied on high-throughput TCR beta sequencing. Donor age, sex, ethnicity and CMV serostatus were compiled alongside the repertoire data. Genome-wide SNP genotypes for about 65% of the 666 donors were used in a later genetic analysis, which treated that subset as a discovery cohort. Every discovery cohort repertoire had been produced on one sequencing platform. Class I and class II HLA loci were covered by the typing at four-digit resolution. The number of typed donors differed by locus: about 620-640 for A, B, C, DRB1 and DQB1; about 520 for DQA1; approximately 610 for DPA1; and roughly 490 for DPB1. Because of strong linkage in the cohort, four to six DR-DQ haplotypes were treated as single units for association and clustering. On average, roughly 250,000 unique TCR beta nucleotide sequences were sequenced per donor among 300 to 500 genotyped donors of the cohort, with around 19% of those sequences being non-productive. The research as a whole found: A group of highly shared sequence variants was considered likely to be a technical artifact of the sequencing pipeline. Correlated functional status among segregating V segments might be attributable to linkage disequilibrium, but an unknown experimental factor could not be ruled out. In a later analysis, TCR association rates were found to vary across HLA loci, with the most associated TCRs seen for DRB1 alleles and the fewest for HLA-C alleles. V-gene and J-gene trimming of TCR beta chains was associated with a missense DCLRE1C variant in a later genetic analysis, and the association was replicated in an independent cohort. Strong co-occurrence of HLA alleles, especially DR and DQ, made assigning TCR associations to individual alleles difficult. It was suggested by the authors that the approach could potentially be generalized to other disease states and immunological phenotypes. In the study, 164 TCR beta chains were listed as associated with cytomegalovirus. The only immune exposure information available for the cohort was CMV serostatus. HLA typing was unavailable for some donors at each locus, so association tests used only the typed subset. According to a later genetic analysis, donors in an Asian-associated ancestry cluster had fewer N-insertions in productive TCRs than the approximately 690-donor mean. Several of the top co-occurrence clusters appeared to be linked to parvovirus B19, influenza, CMV and Epstein-Barr virus, according to a later analysis. In vitro tests confirmed that a few of the cytomegalovirus-associated TCR beta chains recognize cytomegalovirus antigens. Broadly in line with IMGT annotations, most TCR beta V segments showed up in productive rearrangements about 90% or about 30% of the time in an earlier analysis of approximately 600 of the donors. The earlier analysis of approximately 540 of the donors excluded 15 to 20 rarely observed V segments, including chromosome 9 orphons, because counts were too low. In a later analysis, HLA-associated TCR beta chains were found to be more clonally expanded and to have lower generation probabilities than equally common non-associated chains. Presence/absence analyses assumed roughly uniform sequencing depth across donors, an assumption that may not hold. The cohort was sequenced for TCR beta chains only, and without alpha or paired-chain data the features that could be detected were limited. A further reported finding was that TCR beta sequences accurately predicted the HLA-A and HLA-B alleles for most subjects in the first cohort. Most TCR sequences were observed very rarely across donors, whereas some public TCRs were present in many individuals. In a later analysis, most CMV-associated TCR beta chains were found to appear HLA-restricted, with HLA associations seemingly driven largely by CMV exposure. A later analysis associated approximately 17,000 TCR beta sequences with specific HLA alleles at a false discovery rate of 0.05. Cytomegalovirus status was reported to be diagnosed by the classifier with high specificity and sensitivity in both the original and validation cohorts.

In regard to this clone: The antigen it binds to is not known. It has no much larger one-base neighbor in the sample; base qualities were not kept.

The cohort comprised 666 healthy bone marrow donors. At the time of sampling, every cohort member was nominally healthy, though immune exposures that went unrecorded were likely present. The donor tested CMV seropositive, placing the donor among the 250 to 350 seropositive members of the cohort. Each donor provided a peripheral blood sample, and peripheral blood mononuclear cells were used for TCR beta sequencing. Genomic DNA was extracted from the blood cell samples with the Qiagen DNeasy Blood Extraction Kit. Library construction relied on the immunoSEQ multiplex PCR assay. A mixture of 60 forward primers for TCR Vbeta segments and 13 reverse primers for TCR Jbeta segments was used in the multiplex PCR. The CDR3 region of rearranged TCR beta genes was amplified from genomic DNA by a multiplex PCR assay. On the Illumina HiSeq System, the amplified TCR beta libraries were sequenced as 87-base-pair reads. In the authors' own workflow: In a later analysis, some 80 million unique TCR beta chains were counted across the roughly 610 repertoires, and roughly 10 million of these chains were shared by at least two donors. To remove PCR and sequencing errors, raw reads were error-corrected and collapsed into unique sequences using a nearest-neighbor algorithm that merged closely related sequences. To assign V, D and J gene segments, CDR3 sequences were aligned to IMGT reference sequences. For a sequence to be retained, a match of at least six nucleotides to both a V gene segment and a J gene segment was required. Rearrangements were called productive when the CDR3 lacked stop codons and stayed in frame with V and J; all others were non-productive. Following IMGT convention, CDR3 was defined as the stretch from the second conserved V-encoded cysteine up to the conserved J-encoded phenylalanine. Sequences without an unambiguous match to a single V gene segment were excluded from the earlier analysis of approximately 560 of the donors. In an earlier analysis of 587 of the donors, V segments were called functional above 56.7% productive rearrangements and were called segregating when the between-donor standard deviation exceeded 5%. A statistical classification framework was built to diagnose cytomegalovirus status from the catalog of TCR beta chain sequences. A later analysis assigned V and J genes by comparing TCR nucleotide sequences with IMGT/GENE-DB human TR gene sequences. Using the TCRdist pipeline, a later analysis assigned CDR3 sequences along with most-parsimonious VDJ recombination scenarios. In a later analysis, each TCR beta chain was defined by its CDR3 amino acid sequence together with its V-gene family, and reads without a unique V-gene family were excluded. A later analysis removed 550 to 700 highly shared, low-generation-probability nucleotide sequences to deal with suspected cross-contamination and a sequencing artifact. A later analysis calculated a clonal expansion index for each public chain from normalized within-repertoire ranks of inferred template counts. Generation probabilities in a later analysis came from a VDJ recombination model fitted to out-of-frame rearrangements, and those results were checked against IGoR. In a later analysis, TCR-TCR, TCR-HLA and TCR-CMV co-occurrence was scored with hypergeometric tests, and a repertoire-size bias correction was applied to TCR pairs. In a later analysis, false discovery rates were estimated by permuting HLA or CMV assignments 20 times. A later analysis grouped co-occurring TCRs with DBSCAN, adding TCRdist sequence similarity when clustering within HLA-allele-positive subsets. Repertoires with fewer than 30,000 or more than 120,000 public chains, plus five repertoires with anomalous nucleotide sharing, were excluded from co-occurrence clustering. Here the immuneACCESS table is served through TCRdb, limited to in-frame sequences with V and J called. Missing clones are a known gap in these copies; in checked studies unresolved V genes cover under half, and the rest lacks a known reason. Clone size and V and J calls were adopted from that table, with D and trimming inferred from the DNA. The sample records 200,000 to 300,000 clones, almost 85% of which are singletons. The ten largest make up approximately 2% of the sample.

The sample was PBMCs. The receptor was derived from a woman in her 40s in good health and CMV-seropositive.

The bases read TGTGCCAGCAGGTTGGCAGGGATCAATCAGCCCCAGCATTTT. It translates to CASRLAGINQPQHF. The chain employs TRBV28 and TRBJ1-5; the D gene is perhaps TRBD1, on 5 matching bases. Per the germline V gene, MDHEN is the CDR1 and SYDVKM is the CDR2. The junction carries 12 bases between V and J, which are trimmed by 6 bases and 3 bases respectively. The CDR3 spans 14 residues, from the cysteine through the phenylalanine. Just the 42-base CDR3 DNA is kept, in frame starting at base 1.